This T cell receptor beta chain derives from a study of human T cells and chemical hapten exposure. The time point here: pre-sensitization, week 0. Treatment meaning: therapeutic diphenylcyclopropenone sensitization with weekly scalp DPC. Whole blood, unfractionated, served as the material for total RNA extraction. To note about this clonotype: Its target is unknown.

In germline, CDR1 is DFQATT, CDR2 SNEGSKA (reference sequence). V was shortened by 5 bases and J by 6 bases, with 20 bases between the two germline ends. The CDR3 extends over 15 amino acids. The study, taken as a whole, reports: TCRs at high frequency, those above 1 in 1000, did not change with DPC sensitization. Expanded TCRs were compared with controls, and the expanded TCRs formed significantly more large CDR3 similarity clusters.

TCRdb re-derived calls from the RACE reads in MiXCR, one entry per CDR3 protein. The sample holds some 90,000 distinct CDR3 sequences, 7.5% to 9.5% seen once. The chain employs TRBV20-1 and TRBJ2-1, with a tentative D call TRBD2 (6 bases). The specimen comprised whole blood, sampled in connection with sensitization to the hapten diphenylcyclopropenone (DPC). The receptor's source is a man in his forties with alopecia areata. Some clones in this sample may be carry-over from other donors' samples. This CDR3 reads CSALTPGVSPNEQFF. The CDR3 nucleotides read TGCAGTGCTCTTACCCCGGGAGTAAGTCCCAATGAGCAGTTCTTC.